This T cell receptor (beta chain) comes out of a study of blood T cell repertoires in COVID-19. Assay: immunoSEQ multiplex PCR; the TCRdb copy retains only in-frame clones and omits some. The repertoire holds 290,000 or so clones, roughly 80% seen once, with 5% in the top ten. From germline, CDR1 is SGHAT and CDR2 FQNNGV. Between the trimmed V and J ends, which lost 0 bases and 7 bases, there was a span of 7 bases. The CDR3 loop spans 12 amino acids. The V gene is TRBV11-2, the J gene TRBJ2-7; no clear D. The sequence derives from a man aged 35-49 years who had been exposed to COVID-19. Sequencing input: PBMCs or T cells enriched from blood (not recorded which). The CDR3, as DNA: TGTGCCAGCAGCTTAGATCTAGATGAGCAGTACTTC. Residues: CASSLDLDEQYF.